Below are 20 T cell receptor beta chains sequenced from a single sample in a study of cytomegalovirus exposure and HLA in healthy donors. PCR employed 60 Vbeta and 13 Jbeta primers. TCRdb's table, derived via immunoSEQ multiplex PCR, lists solely in-frame clones and lacks some. Of 75,000 to 90,000 clones listed, more than 60% are singletons. The sample comprised PBMCs. The origin of the receptors is a male donor in good health and CMV-seropositive.

This chain uses TRBV7-9 with TRBJ2-3; 12 nucleotides match TRBD2. Germline CDR1 SEHNR, CDR2 FQNEAQ (reference sequence). V lost 4 bases and J lost 7; bases outside the gene matches: 9. This CDR3 is 16 amino acids long. The DNA for the CDR3 is TGTGCCAGCAGCTCCCTACTAGCGGGGGGCCAGCATACGCAGTATTTT. This gives the protein CASSSLLAGGQHTQYF. Using reference TRBV7-9 and TRBJ2-3 for the parts outside the CDR3, the full variable domain is DTGVSQNPRHKITKRGQNVTFRCDPISEHNRLYWYRQTLGQGPEFLTYFQNEAQLEKSRLLSDRFSAERPKGSFSTLEIQRTEQGDSAMYLCASSSLLAGGQHTQYFGPGTRLTVL.

The genes are TRBV11-1 and TRBJ2-7; no clear D. CDR1 SGHAT and CDR2 FQDESV come from the germline V gene (reference sequence). V lost 4 bases and J 6 bases, leaving 7 bases between the germline ends. This CDR3 has 11 residues. The CDR3 spells CASSSFREQYF. The CDR3 DNA is TGTGCCAGCAGCTCCTTCCGCGAGCAGTACTTC.

This clone was seen once. The chain employs TRBV27 and TRBJ2-7; 7 nucleotides align to TRBD2. The CDR3 has 15 residues. Germline V gene lookup returns CDR1 MNHEY and CDR2 SMNVEV (reference sequence). The trim removed 4 bases at V and 2 bases at J, leaving 8 bases unmatched. The CDR3 is CASSSIGLAAYEQYF. The DNA for the CDR3 is TGTGCCAGCAGTTCAATTGGGCTAGCGGCCTACGAGCAGTACTTC.

The chain is built from TRBV9 and TRBJ2-7, with TRBD1 identical over 7 bases. Germline values: CDR1 SGDLS, CDR2 YYNGEE. This CDR3 is built from 14 residues. Trimming cost V 2 bases and J 6 bases; bases outside gene matches: 8. CDR3 in DNA: TGTGCCAGCAGCGTCGGGACAGCATTAGGCGAGCAGTACTTC. Translated: CASSVGTALGEQYF.

V gene TRBV2 combines with J gene TRBJ2-1; TRBD2 agrees at 14 bases. The CDR3 sequence is 14 residues long. J lost 9 bases, V lost 6 bases, and 4 bases had no gene match. Per the germline V gene, CDR1 is SNHLY and CDR2 is FYNNEI. The CDR3 region is CASRPTSGRVEQFF. CDR3 sequence (DNA): TGTGCCAGCAGACCGACTAGCGGGAGGGTTGAGCAGTTCTTC. Using reference TRBV2 and TRBJ2-1 for the parts outside the CDR3, the full variable domain is EPEVTQTPSHQVTQMGQEVILRCVPISNHLYFYWYRQILGQKVEFLVSFYNNEISEKSEIFDDQFSVERPDGSNFTLKIRSTKLEDSAMYFCASRPTSGRVEQFFGPGTRLTVL.

This sequence joins TRBV6-5 and TRBJ2-2, with D possibly matching TRBD1 (6 bases). CDR3 size: 14 residues. Trimming shortened V by 7 bases and J by 1 base, and 10 bases separated the two germline ends. Looked up from germline, CDR1 is MNHEY and CDR2 is SVGAGI. The CDR3, as DNA: TGTGCCAGCACCCTGGACAGGAACACCGGGGAGCTGTTTTTT. Its translation is CASTLDRNTGELFF.

This clone was counted a few times. The rearrangement uses TRBV6-5 and TRBJ1-1; D may be TRBD1 (5 bases). The germline V gene has CDR1 MNHEY and CDR2 SVGAGI. V dropped 2 bases and J dropped 5 bases, with 9 bases sitting between them. CDR3 length: 13 amino acids. CDR3 amino acids: CASSYGAATEAFF. DNA of the CDR3: TGTGCCAGCAGTTACGGGGCCGCGACTGAAGCTTTCTTT.

The rearrangement joins TRBV28 to TRBJ1-1; perhaps TRBD1 as D (5 bases). The CDR3 sequence is 16 residues long. V lost 3 bases and J 2 bases, leaving 16 bases between the germline ends. CDR1 is MDHEN, CDR2 SYDVKM, per germline. The CDR3 is CASSFQRGRVNTEAFF. Written as DNA, the CDR3 is TGTGCCAGCAGTTTCCAGCGGGGCAGGGTTAACACTGAAGCTTTCTTT.

The V and J genes are TRBV4-2 and TRBJ1-1; D not resolved. The CDR3 extends over 17 amino acids. CDR1 LGHNA and CDR2 YNFKEQ come from the germline V gene. V was trimmed by 1 base and J by 1 base, leaving 16 bases between them. The CDR3 loop reads CASSQGYGRSTNTEAFF. In DNA, the CDR3 is TGTGCCAGCAGCCAAGGGTATGGCAGGTCAACGAACACTGAAGCTTTCTTT.

The rearrangement uses TRBV2 and TRBJ1-1; 9 positions match TRBD1. CDR1 and CDR2 from the germline V gene are SNHLY and FYNNEI. The CDR3 extends over 13 amino acids. The trim removed 6 bases at V and 5 bases at J, leaving 4 bases unmatched. CDR3 bases: TGTGCCAGCAGGGGGGACAGGGATACTGAAGCTTTCTTT. Protein sequence: CASRGDRDTEAFF.

The chain uses TRBV7-2 and TRBJ1-2; TRBD1 is a possible D gene (6 bases). The CDR3 contains 15 residues. The ends were cut back, 1 base at V and 4 bases at J, with 13 bases in the middle. CDR1 SGHTA and CDR2 FQGNSA come from the germline V gene. The chain's CDR3 is CASSLDGGKGYGYTF. Here the CDR3 DNA reads TGTGCCAGCAGCTTAGATGGGGGCAAGGGCTATGGCTACACCTTC.

The gene calls are TRBV19 and TRBJ2-7; D possibly corresponds to TRBD1 (5 bases). V lost 0 bases to trimming and J lost 7 bases, with 10 bases between them. CDR1 is LNHDA, CDR2 SQIVND, per germline (reference sequence). The CDR3 is 13 residues long. CDR3 loop: CASSIEGAEEQYF. The CDR3, as DNA: TGTGCCAGTAGTATAGAAGGGGCGGAGGAGCAGTACTTC.

This chain links TRBV11-2 with TRBJ2-7; TRBD2 aligns across 10 bases. The V segment lost 5 bases and the J segment 1 base; nucleotides outside the gene matches: 5. CDR3 length equals 15 residues. Germline V lookup: CDR1 SGHAT, CDR2 FQNNGV. The CDR3 DNA follows: TGTGCCAGCAGCCCCGGACTAGCGGAGTCCTACGAGCAGTACTTC. This encodes CASSPGLAESYEQYF.

J is TRBJ1-5 and V is TRBV28; D unclear. Trimming removed 1 base from V and 4 bases from J, with 20 bases in between. Germline V gives CDR1 MDHEN, CDR2 SYDVKM. This CDR3 region has 18 residues. The chain's CDR3 is CASSLSGGRGGRNQPQHF. CDR3 bases: TGTGCCAGCAGTTTATCGGGAGGCCGGGGAGGTCGGAATCAGCCCCAGCATTTT.

The V call is TRBV18, the J call TRBJ1-1, with D possibly matching TRBD1 (5 bases). CDR1 KGHSH and CDR2 LQKENI come from the germline V gene. Trimming cost V 1 base and J 1 base, with 10 bases left between them. The CDR3 is 15 amino acids. The CDR3 is CASSPQRGKNTEAFF. CDR3 nucleotide sequence: TGTGCCAGCTCACCACAAAGGGGAAAGAACACTGAAGCTTTCTTT. The entire variable domain, with the rest obtained from reference TRBV18 and TRBJ1-1, is as follows: NAGVMQNPRHLVRRRGQEARLRCSPMKGHSHVYWYRQLPEEGLKFMVYLQKENIIDESGMPKERFSAEFPKEGPSILRIQQVVRGDSAAYFCASSPQRGKNTEAFFGQGTRLTVV.

DNA of the CDR3: TGTGCCAGCAGCTTCGAGACTAGCGGGGTCTACGAGCAGTACTTC. The encoded protein is CASSFETSGVYEQYF. The chain is built from TRBV11-2 and TRBJ2-7, with TRBD2 matching 11 bases. The CDR3 runs to 15 residues. The germline CDR1 and CDR2 sequences are SGHAT and FQNNGV. J gave up 3 bases and V 3 bases, and 4 bases lay outside the gene matches.

The chain links TRBV28 to TRBJ2-3; TRBD2 might be the D (7 bases). This CDR3 has 15 amino acids. Germline-derived CDR1 and CDR2 are MDHEN and SYDVKM. V lost 8 bases to trimming and J lost 2 bases, with 17 bases between them. The CDR3 bases are TGTGCCAGCCGGGGGGCCCCGTGGACCACAGATACGCAGTATTTT. It specifies CASRGAPWTTDTQYF.

The chain couples TRBV7-9 to TRBJ2-5, with 7 bases that match TRBD1. The junction had 3 bases not matched to a gene; V was cut back by 5 bases and J by 0 bases. CDR1 is SEHNR, CDR2 FQNEAQ, per germline (reference sequence). The CDR3 totals 14 residues. The DNA for the CDR3 is TGTGCCAGCAGCGTGGGACAGCACCAAGAGACCCAGTACTTC. Its translation: CASSVGQHQETQYF. Full variable domain (rest looked up from reference TRBV7-9 and TRBJ2-5): DTGVSQNPRHKITKRGQNVTFRCDPISEHNRLYWYRQTLGQGPEFLTYFQNEAQLEKSRLLSDRFSAERPKGSFSTLEIQRTEQGDSAMYLCASSVGQHQETQYFGPGTRLLVL.

The gene calls are TRBV7-2 and TRBJ2-3; 12 bases fit TRBD2. Germline CDR1 reads SGHTA; CDR2 reads FQGNSA. Trimming at V came to 4 bases and at J to 6 bases, leaving 2 bases not matched to a gene. The CDR3 is 14 residues long. The CDR3 DNA sequence: TGTGCCAGCAGCTCTAGCGGGGGGGCGGATACGCAGTATTTT. It yields the protein CASSSSGGADTQYF. Combining the CDR3 with reference TRBV7-2 and TRBJ2-3 gives the whole variable domain GAGVSQSPSNKVTEKGKDVELRCDPISGHTALYWYRQSLGQGLEFLIYFQGNSAPDKSGLPSDRFSAERTGGSVSTLTIQRTQQEDSAVYLCASSSSGGADTQYFGPGTRLTVL.

This clone was seen more than once but under ten times. The CDR3 sequence: CASSLRTSGYTDTQYF. The CDR3 nucleotides read TGTGCCAGCAGCTTGCGAACTAGCGGGTACACAGATACGCAGTATTTT. This chain links TRBV5-4 with TRBJ2-3, with 9 bases that match TRBD2. With 1 base clipped from V and 2 bases from J, the junction kept 5 bases outside the gene matches. Per the germline V gene, CDR1 is SGHNT and CDR2 is YYREEE (reference sequence). The CDR3 runs to 16 residues.